This TCR beta chain was recovered during a study of human T cells and chemical hapten exposure. Treatment defined: therapeutic diphenylcyclopropenone sensitization with weekly scalp DPC. Individual cDNA molecules in this library carried unique molecular identifiers. TCRdb passed the reads through MiXCR, listing each CDR3 protein once. The repertoire has 4,400 or so distinct CDR3 sequences, 45% to 50% of them found once; the top ten carry 3.5%. This clonotype has only a few counts. The junction departs from germline at one end; a sequencing error may be responsible. This receptor was identified in an adult with alopecia areata. Some clones in this sample may be carry-over from other donors' samples. This table probably holds off-target reads from a library built for another chain. Sample: whole blood, taken before DPC sensitization or 2, 6, or about 24 weeks after (not recorded which).

The CDR3 coding sequence is TGTGCCGGCAGCAGAGCGGCAGGGGCGGCCAAAAACATTCAGTACTTC. Protein product: CAGSRAAGAAKNIQYF. V and J are TRBV28 and TRBJ2-4; possible D gene TRBD1, 6 bases. Per the germline V gene, CDR1 is MDHEN and CDR2 is SYDVKM. The CDR3 extends over 16 amino acids.